Listed below are T cell receptor beta chains from one sample, sequenced in a study of T cell responses to AZD1222 COVID-19 vaccine. Only in-frame clones appear in the TCRdb table, and some are missing; sequencing was by immunoSEQ multiplex PCR. The table has some 91,000 clones, over 85% seen once; the top ten hold over 9.5%. The sample here was peripheral blood, taken on day 0 of AZD1222 vaccination. The source of these receptors is an adult in good health. The CDR3 runs from the conserved cysteine through the conserved F or W. The D gene is left open where the match is weak. Size tells how often a clone was seen (once, few, many) or the class of an expanded clone, and some rows leave it out.

V gene	clone size	J gene	D gene	CDR3 DNA	CDR3 protein
TRBV4-3	-	TRBJ2-4	-	TGCGCCAGCAGCCGGGAGGACAGGCCTAAAAACATTCAGTACTTC	CASSREDRPKNIQYF
TRBV18	-	TRBJ2-6	TRBD1	TGTGCCAGCTCACCACCGACAGGGGGGACTGGGGCCAACGTCCTGACTTTC	CASSPPTGGTGANVLTF
TRBV27	-	TRBJ1-1	TRBD1	TGTGCCAGCAGCCCTGGTTGGGACAGGTATTACACTGAAGCTTTCTTT	CASSPGWDRYYTEAFF
TRBV19	once	TRBJ1-6	-	TGTGCCCCACTAGGCGGTCCATGGACCTATAATTCACCCCTCCACTTT	CAPLGGPWTYNSPLHF
TRBV4-1	-	TRBJ1-4	-	TGCGCCAGCAGCCAAGTCTGGGAGACAGGATCATCTGGTGAAAAACTGTTTTTT	CASSQVWETGSSGEKLFF
TRBV19	-	TRBJ1-5	-	TGTGCCAGTAGTGCGAACAGGGAATGGAGCAATCAGCCCCAGCATTTT	CASSANREWSNQPQHF
TRBV27	-	TRBJ1-4	TRBD1	TGTGCCAGCAGTTTATCCGGGACAGGGTGGGGTCGTGAAAAACTGTTTTTT	CASSLSGTGWGREKLFF
TRBV28	-	TRBJ1-4	-	TGTGCCAGCAGTTTTGGGGGGATTCGAGGGGAACTGTTTTTT	CASSFGGIRGELFF
TRBV5-4	-	TRBJ2-3	TRBD2	TGTGCCAGCAGCTACCGACTAGCGGGCACAGATACGCAGTATTTT	CASSYRLAGTDTQYF
TRBV7-8	-	TRBJ1-5	-	TGTGCCAGCAGCCATAGCAATCAGCCCCAGCATTTT	CASSHSNQPQHF
TRBV7-2	-	TRBJ1-5	-	TGTGCCAGCAGCTTGGATGGGTCCACTTTTCAGCCCCAGCATTTT	CASSLDGSTFQPQHF
TRBV28	-	TRBJ1-4	-	TGTGCCAGCAGTTTAGGGGGGATGACAACTAATGAAAAACTGTTTTTT	CASSLGGMTTNEKLFF
TRBV15	-	TRBJ1-4	-	TGTGCCACCAGCAGAGATCTTCACGGCCTAAATGAAAAACTGTTTTTT	CATSRDLHGLNEKLFF
TRBV7-9	-	TRBJ1-4	-	TGTGCCAGCAGCTTCTTGGGGCAGGGTGCAACTAATGAAAAACTGTTTTTT	CASSFLGQGATNEKLFF
TRBV5-8	-	TRBJ1-5	-	TGTGCCAGCAGCTTGGACCTCAATCAGCCCCAGCATTTT	CASSLDLNQPQHF
TRBV3-1/TRBV3-2	-	TRBJ2-5	TRBD2	TGTGCCAGCAGCCCCCGAGGGCGGGGGGGAAAAGAGACCCAGTACTTC	CASSPRGRGGKETQYF
TRBV27	once	TRBJ1-1	-	TGTGCCAGCAGTTTCTACACGGACGGTTCCACTGAAGCTTTCTTT	CASSFYTDGSTEAFF
TRBV7-9	-	TRBJ2-7	-	TGTGCCAGCAGTAAGAACGGCCGGGCAGCCCCTAGGGAGCAGTACTTC	CASSKNGRAAPREQYF
TRBV7-9	-	TRBJ1-2	-	TGTGCCAGCAGCCCCGCCGTCCTATATGGCTACACCTTC	CASSPAVLYGYTF
TRBV5-6	-	TRBJ1-2	TRBD1	TGTGCCAGCAGCCCGGACAGGGCAGGGTATGGCTACACCTTC	CASSPDRAGYGYTF
TRBV4-1	-	TRBJ2-3	-	TGCGCCAGCAGCCAAGAGACAGATACGCAGTATTTT	CASSQETDTQYF
TRBV28	few	TRBJ1-2	-	TGTGCCAGCAGTCCATCCGCAATCTATGGCTACACCTTC	CASSPSAIYGYTF
TRBV5-4	-	TRBJ2-3	TRBD2	TGTGCCAGCAGCTTTGCGCGGAGCGGGGTCACAGATACGCAGTATTTT	CASSFARSGVTDTQYF
TRBV25-1	-	TRBJ2-1	TRBD2	TGTGCCAGCAGTGAAGCGGGGGGCTCCTACAATGAGCAGTTCTTC	CASSEAGGSYNEQFF
TRBV3-1/TRBV3-2	-	TRBJ2-5	-	TGTGCCAGCAGCCAAGCCGGGACTCGGACGGGACGAGAGACCCAGTACTTC	CASSQAGTRTGRETQYF
TRBV18	-	TRBJ2-2	TRBD1	TGTGCCAGCTCACCGGACAGGGGGTATACCGGGGAGCTGTTTTTT	CASSPDRGYTGELFF
TRBV5-6	-	TRBJ1-3	-	TGTGCCAGCAGCACCGACACCTCTGGAAACACCATATATTTT	CASSTDTSGNTIYF
TRBV7-6	-	TRBJ2-7	-	TGTGCCAGCACCCCGCCCTACGAGCAGTACTTC	CASTPPYEQYF
TRBV6-5	-	TRBJ1-2	TRBD1	TGTGCCAGCAAGTGGGGGGACAGGGTTAACTATGGCTACACCTTC	CASKWGDRVNYGYTF
TRBV2	-	TRBJ1-4	TRBD1	TGTGCCAGCAGTGAAGACAGGGGTAATGAAAAACTGTTTTTT	CASSEDRGNEKLFF
TRBV5-6	-	TRBJ1-3	-	TGTGCCAGCAGCTTGGGGGGCAGATTAGGAAACACCATATATTTT	CASSLGGRLGNTIYF
TRBV18	-	TRBJ1-5	-	TGTGCCACCTCTTCGACAGTGAATCAGCCCCAGCATTTT	CATSSTVNQPQHF
TRBV2	-	TRBJ2-7	TRBD1	TGTGCCAGCAGTGGACAGGGCTACGAGCAGTACTTC	CASSGQGYEQYF
TRBV7-8	-	TRBJ2-1	-	TGTGCCAGCAGCTTAGAGAAGCACAATGAGCAGTTCTTC	CASSLEKHNEQFF
TRBV7-8	-	TRBJ2-3	-	TGTGCCAGCAGCTTAACGAGGGGTCCGCAGTATTTT	CASSLTRGPQYF
TRBV5-1	-	TRBJ2-7	-	TGCGCCAGCAGCCCTGGGAACTCCTACGAGCAGTACTTC	CASSPGNSYEQYF